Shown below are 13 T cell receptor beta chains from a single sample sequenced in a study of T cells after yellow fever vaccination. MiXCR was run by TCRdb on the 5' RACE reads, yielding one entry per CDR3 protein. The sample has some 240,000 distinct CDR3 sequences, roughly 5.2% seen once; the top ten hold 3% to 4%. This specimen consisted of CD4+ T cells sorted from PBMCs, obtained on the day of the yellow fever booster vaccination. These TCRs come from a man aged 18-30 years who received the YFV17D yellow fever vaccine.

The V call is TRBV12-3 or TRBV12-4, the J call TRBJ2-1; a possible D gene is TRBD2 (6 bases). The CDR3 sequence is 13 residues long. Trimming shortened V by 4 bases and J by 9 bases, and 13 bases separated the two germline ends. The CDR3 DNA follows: TGTGCCAGCAGTTCCCCTGTCGGGGGTGAGCAGTTCTTC. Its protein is CASSSPVGGEQFF.

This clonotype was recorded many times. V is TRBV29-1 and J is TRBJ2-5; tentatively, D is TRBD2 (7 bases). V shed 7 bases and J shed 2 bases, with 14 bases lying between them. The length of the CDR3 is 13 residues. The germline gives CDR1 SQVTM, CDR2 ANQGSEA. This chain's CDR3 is CSEKRGGQETQYF. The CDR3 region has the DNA TGCAGCGAAAAAAGGGGGGGGCAAGAGACCCAGTACTTC.

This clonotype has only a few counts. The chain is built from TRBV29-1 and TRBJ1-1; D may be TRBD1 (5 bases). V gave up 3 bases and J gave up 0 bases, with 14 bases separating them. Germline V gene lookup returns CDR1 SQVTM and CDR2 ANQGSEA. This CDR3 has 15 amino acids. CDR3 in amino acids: CSVDSLGGMNTEAFF. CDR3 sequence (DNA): TGCAGCGTTGATAGTCTGGGGGGAATGAACACTGAAGCTTTCTTT.

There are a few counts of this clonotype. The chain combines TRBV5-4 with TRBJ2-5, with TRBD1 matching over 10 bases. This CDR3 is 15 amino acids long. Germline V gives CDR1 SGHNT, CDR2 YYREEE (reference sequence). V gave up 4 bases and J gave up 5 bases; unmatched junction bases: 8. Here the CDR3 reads CASSLTGGPGETQYF. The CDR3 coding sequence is TGTGCCAGCAGCCTGACAGGGGGCCCCGGGGAGACCCAGTACTTC.

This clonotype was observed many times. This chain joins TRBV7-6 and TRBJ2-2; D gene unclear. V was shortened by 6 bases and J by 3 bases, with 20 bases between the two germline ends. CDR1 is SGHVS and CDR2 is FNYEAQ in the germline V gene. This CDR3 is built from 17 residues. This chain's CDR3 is CASSLTGPGWDTGELFF. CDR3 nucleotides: TGTGCCAGCAGTCTAACCGGCCCTGGGTGGGACACCGGGGAGCTGTTTTTT. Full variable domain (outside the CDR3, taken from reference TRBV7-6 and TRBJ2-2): GAGVSQSPRYKVTKRGQDVALRCDPISGHVSLYWYRQALGQGPEFLTYFNYEAQQDKSGLPNDRFSAERPEGSISTLTIQRTEQRDSAMYRCASSLTGPGWDTGELFFGEGSRLTVL.

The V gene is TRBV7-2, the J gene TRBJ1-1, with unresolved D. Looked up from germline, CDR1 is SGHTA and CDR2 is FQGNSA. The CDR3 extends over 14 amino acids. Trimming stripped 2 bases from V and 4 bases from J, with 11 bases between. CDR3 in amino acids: CASSLIGLGTEAFF. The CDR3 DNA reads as TGTGCCAGCAGCTTAATTGGTTTGGGCACTGAAGCTTTCTTT.

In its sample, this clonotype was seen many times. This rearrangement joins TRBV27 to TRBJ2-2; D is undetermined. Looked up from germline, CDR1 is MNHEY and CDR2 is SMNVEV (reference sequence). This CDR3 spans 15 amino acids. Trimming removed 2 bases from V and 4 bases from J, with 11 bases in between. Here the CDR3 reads CASSLMGPGTGELFF. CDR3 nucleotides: TGTGCCAGCAGTTTAATGGGTCCCGGCACCGGGGAGCTGTTTTTT.

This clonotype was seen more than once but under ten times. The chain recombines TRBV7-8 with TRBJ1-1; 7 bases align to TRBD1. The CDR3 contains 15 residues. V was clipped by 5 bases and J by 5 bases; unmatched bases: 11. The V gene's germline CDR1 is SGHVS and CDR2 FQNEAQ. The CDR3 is CASSRRQGSSTEAFF. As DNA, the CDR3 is TGTGCCAGCAGCCGCAGACAGGGTTCGAGTACTGAAGCTTTCTTT.

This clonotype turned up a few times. The CDR3 DNA sequence: TGCGCCAGCAGGGCGCGGGGGGAGCTCACAGATACGCAGTATTTT. Its protein product is CASRARGELTDTQYF. The chain joins TRBV5-1 to TRBJ2-3, with 8 bases fitting TRBD2. The V gene end was trimmed by 5 bases and the J gene end by 2 bases; junction bases not matched to a gene: 7. CDR1 and CDR2 from the germline V gene are SGHRS and YFSETQ. The CDR3 contains 15 residues.

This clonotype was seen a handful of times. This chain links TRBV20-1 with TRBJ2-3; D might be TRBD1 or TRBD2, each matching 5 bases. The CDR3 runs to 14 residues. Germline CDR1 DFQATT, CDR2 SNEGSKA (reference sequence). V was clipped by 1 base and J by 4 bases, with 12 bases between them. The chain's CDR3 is CSARVFRDPDTQYF. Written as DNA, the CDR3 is TGCAGTGCTAGAGTTTTTAGGGACCCAGATACGCAGTATTTT.

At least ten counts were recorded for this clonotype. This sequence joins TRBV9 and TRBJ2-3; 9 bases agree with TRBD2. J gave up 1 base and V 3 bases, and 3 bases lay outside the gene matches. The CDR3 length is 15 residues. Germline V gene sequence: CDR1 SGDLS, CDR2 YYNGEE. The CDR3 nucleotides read TGTGCCAGCAGCGCCAGACTAGCGGGCACAGATACGCAGTATTTT. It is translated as CASSARLAGTDTQYF.

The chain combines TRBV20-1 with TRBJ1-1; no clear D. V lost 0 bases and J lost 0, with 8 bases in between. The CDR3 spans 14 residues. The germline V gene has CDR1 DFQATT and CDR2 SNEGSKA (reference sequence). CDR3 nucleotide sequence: TGCAGTGCTAGAGATCCCACGGTGAACACTGAAGCTTTCTTT. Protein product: CSARDPTVNTEAFF.

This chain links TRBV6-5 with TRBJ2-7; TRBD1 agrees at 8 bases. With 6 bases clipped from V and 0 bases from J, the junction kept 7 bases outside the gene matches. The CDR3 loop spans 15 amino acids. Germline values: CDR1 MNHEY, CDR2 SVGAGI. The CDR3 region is CASRSGTGSSYEQYV. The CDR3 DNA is TGTGCCAGCAGATCCGGGACAGGTAGCTCCTACGAGCAGTACGTC.